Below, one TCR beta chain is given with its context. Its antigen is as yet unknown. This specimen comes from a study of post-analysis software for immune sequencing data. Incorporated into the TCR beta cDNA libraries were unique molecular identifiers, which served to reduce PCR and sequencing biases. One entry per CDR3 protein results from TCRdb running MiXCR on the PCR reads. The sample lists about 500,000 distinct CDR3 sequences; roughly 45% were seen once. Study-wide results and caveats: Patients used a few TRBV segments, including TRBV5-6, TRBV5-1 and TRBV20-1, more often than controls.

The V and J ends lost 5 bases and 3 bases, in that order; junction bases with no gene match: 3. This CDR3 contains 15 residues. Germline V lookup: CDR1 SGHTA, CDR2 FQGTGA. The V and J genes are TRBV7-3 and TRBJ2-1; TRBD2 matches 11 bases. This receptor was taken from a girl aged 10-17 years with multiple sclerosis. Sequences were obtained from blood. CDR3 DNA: TGTGCCAGCAGCGCGGGACTAGCGGTCTACAATGAGCAGTTCTTC. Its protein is CASSAGLAVYNEQFF.